Listed below are T cell receptor beta chains from one sample, sequenced in a study of radiation and T cells in renal cell carcinoma. Clones were sequenced by immunoSEQ multiplex PCR, and TCRdb holds only the in-frame ones, with some missing. This repertoire shows some 120,000 clones, 70% to 90% found once; its top ten account for about 5%. The source material was blood, sampled from a patient whose treatment included radiotherapy and nephrectomy. These receptors were taken from a woman in her sixties or seventies with renal cell carcinoma. The CDR3 runs from the conserved cysteine through the conserved F or W. The order of the fields is clone size, D gene, V gene, CDR3 length, J gene, CDR3 DNA, CDR3 protein. D genes are given only for firm matches. Clone size appears in some rows only: once, few, many, or a class for an expanded clone.

>-|TRBD1|TRBV7-2|14|TRBJ2-2
TGTGCCAGCAGAGTACAGGGGGACACCGGGGAGCTGTTTTTT
CASRVQGDTGELFF
>-|-|TRBV14|16|TRBJ2-3
TGTGCCAGCAGCTTATTAGTGGGGGGAACCACAGATACGCAGTATTTT
CASSLLVGGTTDTQYF
>once|-|TRBV6-6|14|TRBJ1-5
TGTGCCAGCAGCCCGGCGGGGGAAAATCAGCCCCAGCATTTT
CASSPAGENQPQHF
>-|-|TRBV6-1|14|TRBJ1-6
TGTGCCAGCAGTGAAACGGGGGCGCCTTCACCCCTCCACTTT
CASSETGAPSPLHF
>-|TRBD2|TRBV7-2|17|TRBJ2-3
TGTGCCAGCAGCTTAGCCCCTAGCGGGGTGTCCGGAGATACGCAGTATTTT
CASSLAPSGVSGDTQYF
>-|TRBD1|TRBV19|14|TRBJ1-3
TGTGCCAGTAGTACCACAGGGGTAGGAAACACCATATATTTT
CASSTTGVGNTIYF
>-|-|TRBV7-8|15|TRBJ2-3
TGTGCCAGCAGCTTAGGGGGGGGGCCAACAGATACGCAGTATTTT
CASSLGGGPTDTQYF
>-|-|TRBV7-2|13|TRBJ1-5
TGTGCCAGCAGCCGGGAAGGAAGTCAGCCCCAGCATTTT
CASSREGSQPQHF
>few|-|TRBV14|13|TRBJ1-2
TGTGCCAGCAGCCCGCGGGACTTCGGTGGCTACACCTTC
CASSPRDFGGYTF
>-|TRBD1|TRBV19|16|TRBJ1-5
TGTGCCAGTAGTACCATAACAGGGGAACTCAATCAGCCCCAGCATTTT
CASSTITGELNQPQHF
>-|TRBD1|TRBV7-9|14|TRBJ2-1
TGTGCCAGCAGCTTCGATAGGGGGCAGGGTGAGCAGTTCTTC
CASSFDRGQGEQFF
>-|TRBD1|TRBV30|13|TRBJ2-5
TGTGCCTGGTCGCGGACAGGGGAGGAGACCCAGTACTTC
CAWSRTGEETQYF
>-|-|TRBV14|14|TRBJ1-2
TGTGCCAGCAGCCAAGACCGGGGGAGCTATGGCTACACCTTC
CASSQDRGSYGYTF
>-|TRBD1|TRBV9|15|TRBJ2-7
TGTGCCAGCAGCGTAGGTTCAGGGGGCGTCTACGAGCAGTACTTC
CASSVGSGGVYEQYF
>-|-|TRBV11-2|14|TRBJ1-1
TGTGCCAGCAGCTTAGGGCCAGCTAACACTGAAGCTTTCTTT
CASSLGPANTEAFF
>-|-|TRBV30|16|TRBJ1-3
TGTGCCTGGAGTGTATTGCCCCCTAGCTCTGGAAACACCATATATTTT
CAWSVLPPSSGNTIYF
>-|TRBD1|TRBV28|15|TRBJ1-2
TGTGCCAGCAGTTTACCCGGGACAGGGGACTATGGCTACACCTTC
CASSLPGTGDYGYTF
>-|-|TRBV27|11|TRBJ2-5
TGTGCCAGCAGGTTCCAAGAGACCCAGTACTTC
CASRFQETQYF
>-|-|TRBV11-3|15|TRBJ1-2
TGTGCCAGCAGCTTCCGGGGGCGCGTAAACTATGGCTACACCTTC
CASSFRGRVNYGYTF
>once|-|TRBV5-1|10|TRBJ1-2
TGCGCCAGCAGGTTGGACAGTCATCTCTTC
CASRLDSHLF
>-|-|TRBV27|14|TRBJ1-5
TGTGCCAGCAGTGTATACGGCGACAATCAGCCCCAGCATTTT
CASSVYGDNQPQHF
>once|-|TRBV6-6|15|TRBJ1-5
TGTGCCAGCACCAACAGGGCAGGGAACAATCAGCCCCAGCATTTT
CASTNRAGNNQPQHF
>once|-|TRBV30|15|TRBJ1-5
TGTGCCTGGTCCGGGGGGAATGCGGGCAATCAGCCCCAGCATTTT
CAWSGGNAGNQPQHF
>few|-|TRBV6-6|14|TRBJ1-1
TGTGCCAGCAGTTACGGGACCCCGAACACTGAAGCTTTCTTT
CASSYGTPNTEAFF
>-|-|TRBV27|15|TRBJ2-2
TGTGCCAGCAGTTTGGGGGCAGGACCCACCGGGGAGCTGTTTTTT
CASSLGAGPTGELFF
>-|TRBD2|TRBV2|17|TRBJ2-7
TGTGCCAGCAGCGTCAGCCTCACTAGCGAGCCAGGAGTCGAGCAGTACTTC
CASSVSLTSEPGVEQYF